The 29 T cell receptor beta chains in this list originate from one sample, sequenced in a study of CXCR3-negative and CXCR3-positive naive CD8 T cells. Regarding the study as a whole: Hydrophobicity of TRB CDR3s was greater in CXCR3-positive naive cells than in CXCR3-negative naive cells.

Via 5' RACE with UMI labels, TRB cDNA libraries were prepared. TCRdb reanalyzed the 5' RACE reads, giving one entry per CDR3 protein sequence and no DNA. The sample data list about 85,000 distinct CDR3 sequences. Their antigens are not known. What was sequenced was naive CXCR3+ CD8+ T cells from blood. Documented subset: CD45RO-CCR7+CD27+CD95- naive CD8+ T cells expressing CXCR3 (TNR3+). These TCRs come from a human donor in good health. Some clones in this sample may be carry-over from other donors' samples.

The chain links TRBV20-1 to TRBJ2-5; TCRdb returns TRBD2, unconfirmable since there is no DNA. The CDR3 contains 16 residues. CDR1 and CDR2 (germline): DFQATT, SNEGSKA (reference sequence). The CDR3 here is CSATPRLREYVETQYF.

This chain connects TRBV27 to TRBJ2-7; the TRBD1 assignment by TCRdb is unverifiable without DNA. Germline lookup yields CDR1 MNHEY and CDR2 SMNVEV (reference sequence). This CDR3 spans 15 amino acids. CDR3 region: CASSSVGTGTYEQYF.

The chain is built from TRBV4-1 and TRBJ1-5. Germline loops: CDR1 MGHRA, CDR2 YSYEKL. The CDR3 sequence is 15 residues long. This CDR3 is CASSQDPDSNQPQHF.

The chain uses TRBV5-6 and TRBJ1-2. This CDR3 is 12 amino acids long. CDR1 and CDR2 (germline): SGHDT, YYEEEE. CDR3 residues: CASSFYTSGYTF.

CDR3 sequence: CASSLADRVQETQYF. The V call is TRBV7-9, the J call TRBJ2-5; lacking DNA, the TRBD1 call made by TCRdb goes unchecked. This CDR3 has 15 amino acids. Germline V CDR1 and CDR2: SEHNR, FQNEAQ (reference sequence).

V is TRBV28 and J is TRBJ2-3. This CDR3 contains 11 residues. Germline-derived CDR1 and CDR2 are MDHEN and SYDVKM. CDR3 protein: CASSRIDTQYF. Full variable domain (rest looked up from reference TRBV28 and TRBJ2-3): DVKVTQSSRYLVKRTGEKVFLECVQDMDHENMFWYRQDPGLGLRLIYFSYDVKMKEKGDIPEGYSVSREKKERFSLILESASTNQTSMYLCASSRIDTQYFGPGTRLTVL.

V is TRBV20-1 and J is TRBJ2-1; checking the TCRdb D call of TRBD1 is not possible without DNA. The CDR3 runs to 15 residues. Germline V gene lookup returns CDR1 DFQATT and CDR2 SNEGSKA (reference sequence). CDR3 loop: CSAREVGQSYNEQFF.

The chain is built from TRBV6-2 or TRBV6-3 and TRBJ2-7; TCRdb's D gene call, TRBD2, goes unchecked for lack of DNA. CDR1 is MNHEY, CDR2 SVGEGT, per germline. The CDR3 covers 15 residues. CDR3 residues: CASSYSFAGGGEQYF.

The rearrangement uses TRBV9 and TRBJ2-1; the D gene TCRdb calls, TRBD2, cannot be checked with no DNA. This CDR3 region has 11 residues. Germline CDR1 SGDLS, CDR2 YYNGEE. The CDR3 loop is CASSVGDEQFF.

The chain recombines TRBV5-5 with TRBJ1-5; TCRdb gives TRBD1 as the D gene, but with no DNA this cannot be confirmed. The germline V gene has CDR1 SGHKS and CDR2 YYEKEE (reference sequence). This CDR3 comprises 15 residues. The CDR3 reads CASSLGTGPGQPQHF.

The J gene is TRBJ1-5, the V gene TRBV28; TCRdb designates TRBD1, a call that cannot be tested without DNA. This CDR3 has 15 amino acids. Germline CDR1 is MDHEN and CDR2 is SYDVKM. The CDR3 spells CARPSDRGRNQPQHF.

The V and J genes are TRBV5-4 and TRBJ2-5; TCRdb reports TRBD2, a call that lacks DNA to check it against. Germline lookup yields CDR1 SGHNT and CDR2 YYREEE (reference sequence). The CDR3 extends over 14 amino acids. The chain's CDR3 is CASRGTSGGETQYF.

J is TRBJ2-5 and V is TRBV2; the D call from TCRdb, TRBD1, cannot be confirmed without DNA. The germline gives CDR1 SNHLY, CDR2 FYNNEI. The CDR3 loop spans 14 amino acids. This CDR3 reads CATSPRLREETQYF.

The chain employs TRBV28 and TRBJ1-1; the D call from TCRdb, TRBD1, cannot be confirmed without DNA. Germline V gene sequence: CDR1 MDHEN, CDR2 SYDVKM. The CDR3 consists of 15 residues. The CDR3 protein is CASSFAGGGDTEAFF.

The chain uses TRBV6-2 or TRBV6-3 and TRBJ2-1; the D call of TRBD1 rests on TCRdb alone, since no DNA is present to check it. This CDR3 has 15 residues. Germline V lookup: CDR1 MNHEY, CDR2 SVGEGT. The CDR3 reads CASSYRGSLYNEQFF.

This CDR3 reads CASSLEVEGYEQYF. The rearrangement joins TRBV5-1 to TRBJ2-7; TCRdb indicates TRBD2, and absent DNA this call remains unverified. The CDR3 has 14 amino acids. Germline loops: CDR1 SGHRS, CDR2 YFSETQ.

This rearrangement joins TRBV2 to TRBJ1-2. This CDR3 is 12 amino acids long. From germline, CDR1 is SNHLY and CDR2 FYNNEI. The CDR3 is CACPRQAYGYTF.

The V gene is TRBV11-2, the J gene TRBJ2-7; TCRdb's assignment of TRBD2 cannot be checked, as there is no DNA. The germline gives CDR1 SGHAT, CDR2 FQNNGV. This CDR3 is built from 16 residues. The chain's CDR3 is CASSLNLAGGEYEQYF.

The chain employs TRBV20-1 and TRBJ1-3; TCRdb selects TRBD1, and the lack of DNA leaves this call unchecked. CDR3 length equals 17 residues. Germline CDR1 is DFQATT and CDR2 is SNEGSKA (reference sequence). CDR3: CSVPIVRGILPGNTIYF.

V gene TRBV4-1 combines with J gene TRBJ1-1. From germline, CDR1 is MGHRA and CDR2 YSYEKL. The CDR3 length is 15 residues. This CDR3 reads CASSQEDLRGTEAFF.

The rearrangement joins TRBV2 to TRBJ1-5. CDR3 length equals 14 residues. From germline, CDR1 is SNHLY and CDR2 FYNNEI. The CDR3: CASSEWDSNQPQHF.

This chain joins TRBV29-1 and TRBJ2-7; checking the TCRdb D call of TRBD2 is not possible without DNA. The length of the CDR3 is 13 residues. CDR1 is SQVTM, CDR2 ANQGSEA, per germline. The CDR3 reads CSVVQGLTYEQYF.

The chain uses TRBV12-3 or TRBV12-4 and TRBJ2-1; the TCRdb D gene call, TRBD2, has no DNA to confirm it. The CDR3 totals 14 residues. CDR3 amino acids: CASSSGLALGEQFF.

V usage is TRBV2 and J usage is TRBJ2-1; TCRdb designates TRBD2, a call that cannot be tested without DNA. This CDR3 spans 14 amino acids. Per germline, CDR1 SNHLY and CDR2 FYNNEI. CDR3 sequence: CASIPATEPYGQFF.

The chain has TRBV20-1 and TRBJ2-2; as DNA is missing, the TRBD2 call by TCRdb cannot be tested. CDR1 and CDR2 (germline): DFQATT, SNEGSKA (reference sequence). This CDR3 comprises 16 residues. CDR3 amino acids: CSARDLVKGDTGELFF.

J is TRBJ2-1 and V is TRBV7-6; the D gene TCRdb calls, TRBD2, cannot be checked with no DNA. This CDR3 comprises 16 residues. The germline V gene encodes CDR1 SGHVS and CDR2 FNYEAQ. CDR3 protein: CASSPMTSGNYNEQFF.

Here the CDR3 reads CSGIVEGEKLFF. V is TRBV29-1 and J is TRBJ1-4. The germline V gene encodes CDR1 SQVTM and CDR2 ANQGSEA. The CDR3 sequence is 12 residues long.

The J gene is TRBJ1-1, the V gene TRBV28. This CDR3 contains 14 residues. Per the germline V gene, CDR1 is MDHEN and CDR2 is SYDVKM. CDR3 protein: CASIKRKMNTEAFF.

This chain joins TRBV4-1 and TRBJ1-2; the D call from TCRdb, TRBD1, cannot be confirmed without DNA. This CDR3 contains 16 residues. From germline, CDR1 is MGHRA and CDR2 YSYEKL. CDR3: CASSQDLTGTSYGYTF.